One and the same sample provided the 28 T cell receptor beta chains below, sequenced in a study of PD-L1 blockade in urothelial cancer. Assay: immunoSEQ multiplex PCR; the TCRdb copy retains only in-frame clones and omits some. Among roughly 120,000 clones listed, more than 85% were seen once. Time point in this sample: peripheral blood 6 weeks after treatment start. Sample: PBMCs, taken around atezolizumab (anti-PD-L1) treatment. The receptors originated from a man in his 60s with urothelial cancer.

The chain joins TRBV10-1 to TRBJ2-1; 10 bases map to TRBD1. Per the germline V gene, CDR1 is WNHNN and CDR2 is SYGVQD (reference sequence). Losses at the gene ends were 2 bases for V and 7 bases for J; bases not matched to a gene: 5. The CDR3 consists of 15 residues. CDR3: CASSETGTGVNEQFF. The CDR3 DNA is TGCGCCAGCAGTGAGACCGGGACAGGGGTGAATGAGCAGTTCTTC.

The J gene is TRBJ2-3, the V gene TRBV29-1; maybe TRBD2 (5 bases). V was pared by 0 bases and J by 2 bases, with 6 bases between. The CDR3 extends over 13 amino acids. Germline V gives CDR1 SQVTM, CDR2 ANQGSEA. DNA for the CDR3: TGCAGCGTTGAAGAGACTACCACAGATACGCAGTATTTT. Translated: CSVEETTTDTQYF.

The chain joins TRBV28 to TRBJ2-7, with 8 bases fitting TRBD2. J gave up 2 bases and V 3 bases, and 3 bases lay outside the gene matches. From germline, CDR1 is MDHEN and CDR2 SYDVKM. The CDR3 is 14 residues long. The CDR3 sequence is CASSFPGGTYEQYF. The CDR3 DNA reads as TGTGCCAGCAGTTTTCCGGGGGGGACCTACGAGCAGTACTTC. Variable domain in full (rest from reference TRBV28 and TRBJ2-7): DVKVTQSSRYLVKRTGEKVFLECVQDMDHENMFWYRQDPGLGLRLIYFSYDVKMKEKGDIPEGYSVSREKKERFSLILESASTNQTSMYLCASSFPGGTYEQYFGPGTRLTVT.

The gene calls are TRBV7-2 and TRBJ1-1; 7 bases align to TRBD1. With 1 base clipped from V and 1 base from J, the junction kept 3 bases outside the gene matches. The germline CDR1 and CDR2 sequences are SGHTA and FQGNSA. This CDR3 has 15 residues. The CDR3 sequence: CASSLGQGGNTEAFF. DNA for the CDR3: TGTGCCAGCAGCTTAGGGCAGGGGGGGAACACTGAAGCTTTCTTT.

V gene TRBV5-4 combines with J gene TRBJ2-1, with 9 bases matching TRBD2. Germline V gives CDR1 SGHNT, CDR2 YYREEE (reference sequence). The V segment lost 0 bases and the J segment 9 bases; nucleotides outside the gene matches: 7. The CDR3 contains 15 residues. The CDR3 is CASSLGAGGAFEQFF. CDR3 coding DNA: TGTGCCAGCAGCTTGGGAGCGGGAGGAGCCTTTGAGCAGTTCTTC.

The chain employs TRBV9 and TRBJ1-2; TRBD1 is a possible D gene (6 bases). Looked up from germline, CDR1 is SGDLS and CDR2 is YYNGEE. V dropped 1 base and J dropped 2 bases, with 12 bases sitting between them. CDR3 length equals 15 residues. CDR3 amino acids: CASSVTGTANYGYTF. The CDR3 DNA reads as TGTGCCAGCAGCGTAACAGGGACCGCCAACTATGGCTACACCTTC.

The rearrangement joins TRBV6-5 to TRBJ2-1, with a weak D call TRBD2 (6 bases). V was pared by 2 bases and J by 8 bases, with 10 bases between. The CDR3 is 13 residues long. Germline-derived CDR1 and CDR2 are MNHEY and SVGAGI. The CDR3 DNA sequence: TGTGCCAGCAGTTACAGGGACTTCCATGAGCAGTTCTTC. Encoded protein: CASSYRDFHEQFF.

The rearrangement joins TRBV5-1 to TRBJ2-5; TRBD2 aligns across 8 bases. The J segment lost 5 bases and the V segment lost 0 bases, leaving 18 bases of the junction unmatched. CDR1 and CDR2 from the germline V gene are SGHRS and YFSETQ. This CDR3 is 19 amino acids long. The CDR3 coding sequence is TGCGCCAGCAGCTTGGGTTCTGGTAGGTCGGCGGGAGGAGGCGAGACCCAGTACTTC. It codes for CASSLGSGRSAGGGETQYF.

The chain links TRBV18 to TRBJ2-1, with D hard to call. V gave up 3 bases and J gave up 6 bases, with 12 bases separating them. The germline V gene encodes CDR1 KGHSH and CDR2 LQKENI. The CDR3 contains 14 residues. The DNA of the CDR3 is TGTGCCAGCTCACCGGCCCGGGTGGCCAATGAGCAGTTCTTC. Translation: CASSPARVANEQFF.

This rearrangement joins TRBV7-9 to TRBJ1-5; 8 bases agree with TRBD1. Germline assignment: CDR1 SEHNR and CDR2 FQNEAQ (reference sequence). The CDR3 consists of 17 residues. Trimming at V came to 1 base and at J to 4 bases, leaving 9 bases not matched to a gene. CDR3 amino acids: CASSLGTGFGGNQPQHF. The DNA for the CDR3 is TGTGCCAGCAGCTTAGGGACAGGGTTCGGGGGAAATCAGCCCCAGCATTTT.

This clone was found once. V gene TRBV27 combines with J gene TRBJ2-5, with 7 bases identical to TRBD1. There are 15 residues in the CDR3. Looked up from germline, CDR1 is MNHEY and CDR2 is SMNVEV (reference sequence). J lost 7 bases, V lost 2 bases, and 10 bases had no gene match. DNA of the CDR3: TGTGCCAGCAGTTTAAAGGCAGGGGGTTTTGGGACCCAGTACTTC. It codes for CASSLKAGGFGTQYF.

J is TRBJ1-1 and V is TRBV7-2, with no clear D. The CDR3 runs 14 residues. The V gene lost 1 base and the J gene lost 1 base, with 7 bases spanning the gap. From germline, CDR1 is SGHTA and CDR2 FQGNSA. CDR3 DNA: TGTGCCAGCAGCTTAGGGCAGCGGAACACTGAAGCTTTCTTT. It codes for CASSLGQRNTEAFF. Complete variable domain (other parts from reference TRBV7-2 and TRBJ1-1): GAGVSQSPSNKVTEKGKDVELRCDPISGHTALYWYRQSLGQGLEFLIYFQGNSAPDKSGLPSDRFSAERTGGSVSTLTIQRTQQEDSAVYLCASSLGQRNTEAFFGQGTRLTVV.

Notes on this clone: The identical CDR3 is also encoded by other nucleotide sequences in the sample. The CDR3 is CASSFSGGGYTF. CDR3 bases: TGCGCCAGCAGCTTCTCAGGGGGAGGCTACACCTTC. The chain employs TRBV5-1 and TRBJ1-2; 7 bases line up with TRBD1. CDR1 SGHRS and CDR2 YFSETQ come from the germline V gene. The CDR3 length is 12 residues. V lost 2 bases and J lost 8; bases outside the gene matches: 3. Together with reference TRBV5-1 and TRBJ1-2, the CDR3 gives the full variable domain: KAGVTQTPRYLIKTRGQQVTLSCSPISGHRSVSWYQQTPGQGLQFLFEYFSETQRNKGNFPGRFSGRQFSNSRSEMNVSTLELGDSALYLCASSFSGGGYTFGSGTRLTVV.

This chain uses TRBV19 with TRBJ2-3; 7 nucleotides match TRBD1. Germline assignment: CDR1 LNHDA and CDR2 SQIVND (reference sequence). This CDR3 region has 16 residues. The ends lost 5 bases at V and 0 bases at J; junction bases unmatched: 8. CDR3 coding DNA: TGTGCCAGTAGTCCGAGGAAGGGGGCAAGCACAGATACGCAGTATTTT. This encodes CASSPRKGASTDTQYF.

This clone was counted a single time. This chain uses TRBV18 with TRBJ2-7; maybe TRBD2 (6 bases). CDR1 KGHSH and CDR2 LQKENI come from the germline V gene. Trimming shortened V by 0 bases and J by 0 bases, and 9 bases separated the two germline ends. This CDR3 contains 15 residues. Written as DNA, the CDR3 is TGTGCCAGCTCACCACCTAGCGGCAGCTCCTACGAGCAGTACTTC. Translating gives CASSPPSGSSYEQYF.

This clone was counted once. The V gene is TRBV9, the J gene TRBJ2-3, with D possibly TRBD1 on 5 matching bases. The ends were cut back, 3 bases at V and 0 bases at J, with 8 bases in the middle. Germline V gene sequence: CDR1 SGDLS, CDR2 YYNGEE. The CDR3 runs 14 residues. Written as DNA, the CDR3 is TGTGCCAGCAGCGAGGGGTTGAGCACAGATACGCAGTATTTT. Amino acid sequence: CASSEGLSTDTQYF.

This clone was picked up one time. This chain joins TRBV5-4 and TRBJ1-3; no reliable D call. The CDR3 contains 12 residues. Germline values: CDR1 SGHNT, CDR2 YYREEE (reference sequence). Between the trimmed V and J ends, which lost 4 bases and 3 bases, there was a span of 5 bases. Here the CDR3 reads CASSLGGNTIYF. CDR3 DNA sequence: TGTGCCAGCAGCCTCGGTGGAAACACCATATATTTT.

The chain employs TRBV18 and TRBJ2-7; 7 nucleotides align to TRBD2. This CDR3 has 15 amino acids. Unmatched junction bases numbered 5, after V lost 1 base and J lost 2 bases. Per germline, CDR1 KGHSH and CDR2 LQKENI. The CDR3 loop is CASSPQRDATYEQYF. CDR3 in DNA: TGTGCCAGCTCACCACAGCGGGACGCTACCTACGAGCAGTACTTC.

The gene calls are TRBV5-1 and TRBJ1-4; 7 nucleotides agree with TRBD1. This CDR3 contains 14 residues. The germline gives CDR1 SGHRS, CDR2 YFSETQ. Trimming at V came to 3 bases and at J to 6 bases, leaving 5 bases not matched to a gene. The CDR3, as DNA: TGCGCCAGCAGCTCAACCGGGACAGATGAAAAACTGTTTTTT. Translation gives CASSSTGTDEKLFF. The whole variable domain, remainder taken from reference TRBV5-1 and TRBJ1-4, is KAGVTQTPRYLIKTRGQQVTLSCSPISGHRSVSWYQQTPGQGLQFLFEYFSETQRNKGNFPGRFSGRQFSNSRSEMNVSTLELGDSALYLCASSSTGTDEKLFFGSGTQLSVL.

The chain is built from TRBV7-8 and TRBJ2-3; D remains ambiguous. Trimming left V 3 bases short and J 3 bases short, with 4 bases between. Per germline, CDR1 SGHVS and CDR2 FQNEAQ. This CDR3 has 12 amino acids. DNA for the CDR3: TGTGCCAGCAGCTTCGAGACAGATACGCAGTATTTT. Translated, it gives CASSFETDTQYF.

This chain connects TRBV7-2 to TRBJ1-6, with 9 bases that match TRBD1. Germline V gives CDR1 SGHTA, CDR2 FQGNSA. The CDR3 has 16 residues. V trimming: 1 base; J trimming: 4 bases; junction bases outside the gene matches: 2. In DNA, the CDR3 is TGTGCCAGCAGCTTAGAAGGGACAGGGTATAATTCACCCCTCCACTTT. As protein: CASSLEGTGYNSPLHF.

This sequence joins TRBV6-5 and TRBJ1-5; perhaps TRBD1 as D (5 bases). CDR1 is MNHEY and CDR2 is SVGAGI in the germline V gene. This CDR3 contains 14 residues. Trimming removed 3 bases from V and 2 bases from J, with 8 bases in between. DNA for the CDR3: TGTGCCAGCAGTTATTCCAGGGGCAATCAGCCCCAGCATTTT. Amino acids: CASSYSRGNQPQHF.

The chain uses TRBV19 and TRBJ2-1; the D gene is possibly TRBD1 (5 bases). This CDR3 has 18 residues. CDR1 is LNHDA, CDR2 SQIVND, per germline (reference sequence). Trimming pared 3 bases from V and 9 bases from J, leaving 27 bases between. CDR3 nucleotides: TGTGCCAGTAGTATCGGGCACGACAGCTCCGGACCCACGGGTGAGCAGTTCTTC. Protein: CASSIGHDSSGPTGEQFF.

The chain recombines TRBV19 with TRBJ2-3; a weak D match, TRBD2 (7 bases). The CDR3 runs to 17 residues. CDR1 is LNHDA, CDR2 SQIVND, per germline (reference sequence). V was shortened by 5 bases and J by 0 bases, with 18 bases between the two germline ends. The CDR3 loop is CASSYLGGRLSTDTQYF. The CDR3, as DNA: TGTGCCAGTAGTTATCTCGGGGGGCGACTTAGCACAGATACGCAGTATTTT.

The V gene is TRBV7-3, the J gene TRBJ2-7, with 8 bases aligning to TRBD1. V shed 3 bases and J 7 bases; nucleotides not matched to a gene: 5. CDR1 SGHTA and CDR2 FQGTGA come from the germline V gene. This CDR3 has 13 amino acids. The chain's CDR3 is CASSFGQGFEQYF. The CDR3 DNA follows: TGTGCCAGCAGCTTTGGACAGGGTTTTGAGCAGTACTTC. Drawing the rest from reference TRBV7-3 and TRBJ2-7, the complete variable domain is GAGVSQTPSNKVTEKGKYVELRCDPISGHTALYWYRQSLGQGPEFLIYFQGTGAADDSGLPNDRFFAVRPEGSVSTLKIQRTERGDSAVYLCASSFGQGFEQYFGPGTRLTVT.

The CDR3 spells CASSPIMNTEAFF. CDR3 nucleotide sequence: TGCGCCAGCAGCCCTATAATGAACACTGAAGCTTTCTTT. The V and J genes are TRBV5-1 and TRBJ1-1, with D unclear. CDR1 SGHRS and CDR2 YFSETQ come from the germline V gene. V dropped 4 bases and J dropped 0 bases, with 7 bases sitting between them. The CDR3 loop spans 13 amino acids.

On this clone itself: One end of the junction does not line up with germline, which may come from a read error. The gene calls are TRBV6-6 and TRBJ2-3; 11 nucleotides match TRBD2. Germline values: CDR1 MNHNY, CDR2 SVGAGI (reference sequence). The CDR3 runs 16 residues. The DNA for the CDR3 is TGTGCCGGCAGTTTGGGACTAGCGGTAAACACAGATACGCAGTATTTT. It encodes CAGSLGLAVNTDTQYF.

J is TRBJ1-2 and V is TRBV28; perhaps TRBD1 as D (6 bases). Germline V gene data show CDR1 as MDHEN and CDR2 as SYDVKM. There are 13 residues in the CDR3. Deletions cut 7 bases from V and 3 bases from J, with 12 bases between. CDR3: CASKTQGDYGYTF. CDR3 coding DNA: TGTGCCAGCAAGACACAGGGTGACTATGGCTACACCTTC.